This T cell receptor beta chain was recovered during a study of control samples from healthy donors and cancer patients. With 2 bases clipped from V and 8 bases from J, the junction kept 6 bases outside the gene matches. CDR1 is MNHNS, CDR2 SASEGT, per germline. The length of the CDR3 is 14 residues. TCRdb's copy holds only in-frame clones and misses some; the assay was immunoSEQ multiplex PCR. The listing contains about 200,000 clones. Sequencing input: blood. This chain connects TRBV6-1 to TRBJ2-4; TRBD1 agrees at 7 bases. The receptor comes from a woman aged 25-40 years in good health. CDR3 amino acids: CASSERDSVDIQYF. The CDR3 DNA sequence: TGTGCCAGCAGTGAAAGGGACAGCGTGGACATTCAGTACTTC.